This TCR beta chain is from a study of T cell repertoires in cytomegalovirus infection. The wider study: Recently identified HLA-C-restricted CMV epitopes were among the peptides used. In public TCR beta signatures, there were indications of both CMV infection and matching HLA type. The study, taken as a whole, reports: Adding up the frequency of public TCR beta families identified people who carried CMV plus the relevant HLA. Clonotypes of TCR beta that were HLA-C-restricted and CMV-specific dominated the ex vivo response.

This CDR3 contains 16 residues. V lost 4 bases and J lost 3, with 17 bases in between. Germline V lookup: CDR1 SGHAT, CDR2 FQNNGV. In its sample, this clonotype was seen a few times. No antigen is known for it. TCRdb re-analysed the reads in MiXCR, keeping a single row per CDR3 protein. The sample includes around 570,000 distinct CDR3 sequences, just under 40% of them seen just once. The chain carries TRBV11-2 and TRBJ2-3; weak D call: TRBD1 (6 bases). The sample here was cultured PBMCs, taken from culture after CMV antigen stimulation. The source of this sequence is a human donor in good health (CMV status not recorded). Some clones in this sample may be carry-over from other donors' samples. The CDR3 region is CASSYITGLRTDTQYF. CDR3 DNA: TGTGCCAGCAGCTATATAACAGGGTTGCGGACAGATACGCAGTATTTT. Full variable domain (remainder filled in from reference TRBV11-2 and TRBJ2-3): EAGVAQSPRYKIIEKRQSVAFWCNPISGHATLYWYQQILGQGPKLLIQFQNNGVVDDSQLPKDRFSAERLKGVDSTLKIQPAKLEDSAVYLCASSYITGLRTDTQYFGPGTRLTVL.